This entry describes one TCR beta chain. Its antigen is still unknown. Researchers used the Oncomine TCR Beta short-read assay to sequence DNA from cultured CD4+ T cells. TCRdb reanalysed the PCR reads using MiXCR and keeps one entry per CDR3 protein. The table includes more than 25,000 distinct CDR3 sequences, around 33% detected once. This specimen comes from a study of vaccination and CD4 T cells after COVID-19. Overall study context: Each participant underwent a two-dose regimen of either the BNT162b2 or the mRNA-1273 vaccine.

Documented time point: late sampling 161 to 241 days after vaccination in a few convalescent patients. The treatment denotes: roughly 10-day PBMC culture with coronavirus spike peptide pools or control peptides (ViraFEST assay). Expanded clonotypes were found by TCR sequencing after peptide-pool stimulation (ViraFEST). CDR1 and CDR2 (germline): LNHDA, SQIVND (reference sequence). The CDR3 contains 13 residues. Losses at the gene ends were 11 bases for V and 4 bases for J; bases not matched to a gene: 9. This TCR was recovered from a human donor who had recovered from COVID-19. This chain uses TRBV19 with TRBJ2-5, with 8 bases aligning to TRBD1. This material consisted of CD4+ T cells from blood, cultured in vitro, taken about 7 months after SARS-CoV-2 vaccination. CDR3 coding DNA: TGTGCCTCGAAAGCAGGGGGCCTAGAGACCCAGTACTTC. Amino acids: CASKAGGLETQYF.